This T cell receptor beta chain came from a study of response to subunit inactivated influenza vaccine. CDR3 length equals 15 residues. V was clipped by 6 bases and J by 4 bases; unmatched bases: 5. Germline lookup yields CDR1 MNHNS and CDR2 SASEGT. One entry per CDR3 protein results from TCRdb running MiXCR on the RT-PCR reads. This sample has roughly 520,000 distinct CDR3 sequences, with 25% found just once. Overall study findings and caveats: Only a handful of new T cells, the authors suggested, are recruited with each seasonal influenza vaccination.

This clonotype was picked up many times. Its specificity is unknown. The chain has TRBV6-1 and TRBJ2-1; 11 bases map to TRBD2. The TCR comes from a man in his forties or fifties who received an inactivated influenza vaccine. Specimen: CD4+ T cells sorted from PBMCs, collected around 5 days after vaccination. This CDR3 is CASRISGGGYNEQFF. CDR3 DNA: TGTGCCAGCAGGATTAGCGGGGGGGGTTACAATGAGCAGTTCTTC.